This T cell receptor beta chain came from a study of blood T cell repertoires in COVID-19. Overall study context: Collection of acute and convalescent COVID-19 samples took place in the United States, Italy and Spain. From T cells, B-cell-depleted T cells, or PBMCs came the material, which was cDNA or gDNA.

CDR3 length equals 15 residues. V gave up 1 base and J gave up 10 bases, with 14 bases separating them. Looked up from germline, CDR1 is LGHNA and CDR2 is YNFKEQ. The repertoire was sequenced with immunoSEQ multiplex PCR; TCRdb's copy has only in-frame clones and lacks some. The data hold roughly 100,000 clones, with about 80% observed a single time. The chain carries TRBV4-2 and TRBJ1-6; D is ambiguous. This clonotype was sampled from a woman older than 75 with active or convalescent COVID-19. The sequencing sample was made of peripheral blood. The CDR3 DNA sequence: TGTGCCAGCAGCCAAGTATTAGGGTCGGGGTCACCCCTCCACTTT. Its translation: CASSQVLGSGSPLHF.